The 11 T cell receptor beta chains below all came from one sample that was sequenced in a study of T cells in localized non-small cell lung cancer. The assay was immunoSEQ multiplex PCR, and TCRdb's table has in-frame clones only and misses some. The sample carries approximately 64,000 clones, 75% to 90% recorded once. The sequences come from peripheral blood, collected before any cancer treatment. These TCRs come from a woman aged 40 to 75 with stage I lung adenocarcinoma.

This chain uses TRBV9 with TRBJ1-2, with D unresolved. The V end was cut by 0 bases, the J end by 6 bases, with 12 bases between. The CDR3 covers 14 residues. Germline V gene sequence: CDR1 SGDLS, CDR2 YYNGEE. CDR3: CASSVGTAGHGYTF. DNA of the CDR3: TGTGCCAGCAGCGTAGGGACGGCAGGCCATGGCTACACCTTC.

The chain recombines TRBV28 with TRBJ1-4; D remains unclear. V was cut by 7 bases and J by 0 bases, with 12 bases left in between. This CDR3 spans 15 amino acids. Germline V gives CDR1 MDHEN, CDR2 SYDVKM. CDR3 residues: CASTAGGTTNEKLFF. CDR3 in DNA: TGTGCCAGCACCGCAGGCGGCACAACTAATGAAAAACTGTTTTTT.

This chain uses TRBV19 with TRBJ2-1, with D possibly being TRBD2 (6 bases). The CDR3 consists of 16 residues. Per the germline V gene, CDR1 is LNHDA and CDR2 is SQIVND (reference sequence). Trimming removed 0 bases at V and 4 bases at J, with 13 bases between. CDR3 nucleotides: TGTGCCAGTAGTATAGATGGGGTAGGAGGGTACAATGAGCAGTTCTTC. Translating gives CASSIDGVGGYNEQFF.

This clone was recorded only once. Other DNA sequences in this sample translate to the same CDR3. This chain uses TRBV18 with TRBJ1-4; TRBD1 matches 9 bases. Germline V gene data show CDR1 as KGHSH and CDR2 as LQKENI. The CDR3 contains 14 residues. J lost 3 bases, V lost 5 bases, and 1 base had no gene match. In DNA form, the CDR3 reads TGTGCCAGCTCAAGACAGGGGGCTAATGAAAAACTGTTTTTT. Amino acids: CASSRQGANEKLFF.

V gene TRBV9 combines with J gene TRBJ1-2; possible D gene TRBD1, 6 bases. The germline V gene encodes CDR1 SGDLS and CDR2 YYNGEE. The CDR3 has 16 amino acids. V was shortened by 4 bases and J by 7 bases, with 23 bases between the two germline ends. CDR3 DNA: TGTGCCAGCAGCCCTTCCAGGGAGGGGGGGGGCTTTGGCTACACCTTC. It yields the protein CASSPSREGGGFGYTF.

The chain has TRBV5-1 and TRBJ1-2; 7 bases line up with TRBD1. The germline CDR1 and CDR2 sequences are SGHRS and YFSETQ. The CDR3 covers 14 residues. The trim removed 5 bases at V and 4 bases at J, leaving 8 bases unmatched. For the CDR3, the DNA is TGCGCCAGCAGGATCGGGACAGAGGTCTATGGCTACACCTTC. Translating it yields CASRIGTEVYGYTF.

V and J are TRBV7-2 and TRBJ1-6; the match to TRBD1 covers 7 bases. The junction had 9 bases not matched to a gene; V was cut back by 6 bases and J by 1 base. Germline CDR1 and CDR2: SGHTA and FQGNSA. The CDR3 sequence is 17 residues long. This CDR3 is CASSTGAQGSYNSPLHF. The CDR3 DNA follows: TGTGCCAGCAGTACAGGGGCCCAAGGTTCCTATAATTCACCCCTCCACTTT.

This chain links TRBV9 with TRBJ1-2; TRBD1 is a possible D gene (5 bases). Germline-derived CDR1 and CDR2 are SGDLS and YYNGEE. The CDR3 spans 14 residues. Between the trimmed V and J ends, which lost 5 bases and 1 base, there was a span of 12 bases. The CDR3 nucleotides read TGTGCCAGCAGGAGAGAGGGGAGTAACTATGGCTACACCTTC. This gives the protein CASRREGSNYGYTF.

The V gene is TRBV7-9, the J gene TRBJ2-5; D might be TRBD1 (6 bases). V was trimmed by 3 bases and J by 9 bases, leaving 14 bases between them. Germline V gives CDR1 SEHNR, CDR2 FQNEAQ (reference sequence). The CDR3 has 13 residues. CDR3 sequence: CASSLDSSGPQYF. The CDR3 bases are TGTGCCAGCAGCTTGGACAGTTCAGGGCCCCAGTACTTC.

In its sample, this clone was seen a few times. The rearrangement joins TRBV10-2 to TRBJ1-6; D remains unclear. The CDR3 runs 13 residues. In germline, CDR1 is WSHSY, CDR2 SAAADI. Trimming shortened V by 2 bases and J by 19 bases, and 18 bases separated the two germline ends. The DNA for the CDR3 is TGCGCCAGCAGTGAGAAGGCGAGCCGCTCCGCTCACTTT. Its translation: CASSEKASRSAHF.

V and J are TRBV7-2 and TRBJ2-7; D is unclear. Germline assignment: CDR1 SGHTA and CDR2 FQGNSA. Deletions cut 1 base from V and 3 bases from J, with 13 bases between. The length of the CDR3 is 15 residues. CDR3 in amino acids: CASSLVGSSDYEQYF. The DNA of the CDR3 is TGTGCCAGCAGCTTAGTGGGATCTTCCGACTACGAGCAGTACTTC. The variable domain in full, with the rest retrieved from reference TRBV7-2 and TRBJ2-7, is GAGVSQSPSNKVTEKGKDVELRCDPISGHTALYWYRQSLGQGLEFLIYFQGNSAPDKSGLPSDRFSAERTGGSVSTLTIQRTQQEDSAVYLCASSLVGSSDYEQYFGPGTRLTVT.